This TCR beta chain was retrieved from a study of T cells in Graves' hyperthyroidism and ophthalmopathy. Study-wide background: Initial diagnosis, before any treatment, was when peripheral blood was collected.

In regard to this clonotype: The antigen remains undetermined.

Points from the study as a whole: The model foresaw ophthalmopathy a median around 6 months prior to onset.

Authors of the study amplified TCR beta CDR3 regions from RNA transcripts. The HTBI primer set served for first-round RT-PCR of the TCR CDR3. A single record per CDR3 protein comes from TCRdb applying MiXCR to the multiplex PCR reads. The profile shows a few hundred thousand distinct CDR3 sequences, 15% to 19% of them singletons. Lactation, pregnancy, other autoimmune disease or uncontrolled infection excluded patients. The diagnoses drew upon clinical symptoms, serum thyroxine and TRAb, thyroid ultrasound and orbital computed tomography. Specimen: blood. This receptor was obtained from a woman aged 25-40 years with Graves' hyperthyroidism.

The CDR3 loop reads CASSFSGGSYEQYF. For the CDR3, the DNA is TGTGCCAGCAGCTTTAGCGGGGGGTCCTACGAGCAGTACTTC. The V gene is TRBV7-9, the J gene TRBJ2-7; 10 nucleotides line up with TRBD2. Germline V gives CDR1 SEHNR, CDR2 FQNEAQ (reference sequence). The J segment lost 1 base and the V segment lost 3 bases, leaving 0 bases of the junction unmatched. The CDR3 sequence is 14 residues long.